This T cell receptor (beta chain) was sequenced during a study of T cell responses to AZD1222 COVID-19 vaccine. The germline gives CDR1 SGHAT, CDR2 FQNNGV. V was cut by 3 bases and J by 7 bases, with 23 bases left in between. This CDR3 is built from 17 residues. Repertoires were generated with immunoSEQ multiplex PCR, while TCRdb's copy carries only in-frame clones and drops some. The table records approximately 160,000 clones, around 88% of them present only once. The source is an adult in good health. The chain recombines TRBV11-2 with TRBJ2-3; D perhaps matches TRBD2 (5 bases). The input for sequencing was peripheral blood, taken on day 0 of MenACWY control vaccination. CDR3 sequence: CASSFRLGSWPSYTQYF. CDR3 bases: TGTGCCAGCAGCTTTCGGCTCGGAAGCTGGCCTAGCTATACGCAGTATTTT. The full variable domain, its missing parts supplied by reference TRBV11-2 and TRBJ2-3, is EAGVAQSPRYKIIEKRQSVAFWCNPISGHATLYWYQQILGQGPKLLIQFQNNGVVDDSQLPKDRFSAERLKGVDSTLKIQPAKLEDSAVYLCASSFRLGSWPSYTQYFGPGTRLTVL.